Reported below is one T cell receptor (beta chain). Its antigen remains unknown. The data were obtained in a study of T cell repertoires in cytomegalovirus infection. Study details: Used in the study were CMV epitopes, some recently identified and HLA-C-restricted, others well-studied and HLA-B-restricted. The study, taken as a whole, reports: There were HLA-C-restricted CMV-specific TCR beta clonotypes dominating the ex vivo response.

TCRdb re-analysed the reads in MiXCR, keeping a single row per CDR3 protein. The table includes roughly 500,000 distinct CDR3 sequences, about two fifths detected once. This CDR3 has 14 amino acids. Trimming took 5 bases from V and 3 from J; bases not matched to a gene: 4. CDR1 is SGHTA, CDR2 FQGNSA, per germline. The receptor comes from a human donor in good health (CMV status not recorded). Some clones in this sample may be carry-over from other donors' samples. The sequencing used cultured PBMCs, collected from culture after CMV antigen stimulation. V is TRBV7-2 and J is TRBJ1-3; 7 bases map to TRBD1. The CDR3 is CASSQTGDGNTIYF. The CDR3, as DNA: TGTGCCAGCAGCCAAACAGGGGATGGAAACACCATATATTTT.